This entry concerns a single T cell receptor (beta chain). Its specificity is unknown. This specimen comes from a study of shared clonotypes between healthy human individuals. Study-wide points: Expectations were that clonotype sharing among donors would be affected by sequencing depth.

The assay ran at deep level. An even split of each subset's genomic DNA across several immunoSEQ plates was performed. Ten immunoSEQ deep assay plates were used to sequence the DNA of unsorted PBMCs. Profiling relied on immunoSEQ multiplex PCR, and the TCRdb table lists in-frame clones only, not all of them. The sample contains fewer than 550,000 clones, about 79% of which appear only once. The CDR3 totals 15 residues. Germline V lookup: CDR1 MNHNS, CDR2 SASEGT. The V segment lost 5 bases and the J segment 0 bases; nucleotides outside the gene matches: 4. The sequenced sample was PBMCs. The source of this sequence is a woman aged 35 to 49 in good health. Some clones in this sample may be carry-over from other donors' samples. The gene calls are TRBV6-1 and TRBJ1-1, with 9 bases matching TRBD1. The CDR3 DNA sequence: TGTGCCAGCAGTTGGGACAGGGCCATGAACACTGAAGCTTTCTTT. It yields the protein CASSWDRAMNTEAFF.